Below, one T cell receptor beta chain is given with its context. Germline CDR1 SGHNT, CDR2 YYREEE (reference sequence). The CDR3 totals 13 residues. V was cut by 4 bases and J by 0 bases, with 4 bases left in between. This sample is part of a study of blood T cell repertoires in COVID-19. About the research overall: T cells, B-cell-depleted T cells, or PBMCs supplied cDNA or gDNA.

In the original analysis: For nucleated cells, counts were estimated from reference gene primer amplification. The table came from immunoSEQ multiplex PCR; TCRdb's copy has only in-frame clones and leaves some out. The DNA was the basis for D and trimming; V, J and clone size are from that table. The sample shows 84,000 or so clones, just under 85% of them seen only once. The sample was peripheral blood. The TCR comes from a woman aged 65 to 85 with active or convalescent COVID-19. The chain is built from TRBV5-4 and TRBJ1-4; D unclear. The CDR3 here is CASSASTNEKLFF. CDR3 nucleotides: TGTGCCAGCAGCGCGTCAACTAATGAAAAACTGTTTTTT. Based on the CDR3 plus reference TRBV5-4 and TRBJ1-4, the full variable domain is ETGVTQSPTHLIKTRGQQVTLRCSSQSGHNTVSWYQQALGQGPQFIFQYYREEENGRGNFPPRFSGLQFPNYSSELNVNALELDDSALYLCASSASTNEKLFFGSGTQLSVL.